Listed below are T cell receptor beta chains from one sample, sequenced in a study of T cell responses to AZD1222 COVID-19 vaccine. Clones were sequenced by immunoSEQ multiplex PCR, and TCRdb holds only the in-frame ones, with some missing. The profile covers 88,000 or so clones, with roughly 89% appearing a single time and around 5% taken by the ten largest. The sample consisted of peripheral blood, taken 28 days after the second AZD1222 dose. The receptors shown here come from an adult who received the AZD1222 COVID-19 vaccine. Both conserved end residues are part of each CDR3. Fields, in order: D gene, V gene, CDR3 length, clone size, J gene, CDR3 DNA, CDR3 protein. D genes are given only for firm matches. Expanded clones get a size class; other rows say once, few or many, or leave the size out.

NA,TRBV5-1,14,NA,TRBJ1-2,TGCGCCAGCAGCTTGGACAGGACGAACTATGGCTACACCTTC,CASSLDRTNYGYTF
NA,TRBV3-1/TRBV3-2,12,NA,TRBJ2-2,TGTGCCAGCAGCCCGACAGCCGGGGAGCTGTTTTTT,CASSPTAGELFF
NA,TRBV4-1,14,once,TRBJ1-2,TGCGCCAGCGGCTCCACCGGGGCTATCTATGGCTACACCTTC,CASGSTGAIYGYTF
NA,TRBV2,17,once,TRBJ1-6,TGTGCCAGCAGTGGTAGTGGGGGGTCCTCCTATAATTCACCCCTCCACTTT,CASSGSGGSSYNSPLHF
NA,TRBV10-3,16,NA,TRBJ2-3,TGTGCCATCAGTGAGGGAACTAGTAGGGGCACAGATACGCAGTATTTT,CAISEGTSRGTDTQYF
NA,TRBV10-1,13,NA,TRBJ1-2,TGCGCCAGCAGTGACAACCTGGGGTATGGCTACACCTTC,CASSDNLGYGYTF
TRBD2,TRBV7-3,16,NA,TRBJ2-2,TGTGCCAGCAGCCCCCGGGCAGCGGGGAGCACCGGGGAGCTGTTTTTT,CASSPRAAGSTGELFF
TRBD2,TRBV7-2,16,once,TRBJ2-1,TGTGCCAGCAGCTTAGCGCCCTGGCGGGGGGCCCATGAGCAGTTCTTC,CASSLAPWRGAHEQFF
TRBD2,TRBV7-9,15,NA,TRBJ2-3,TGTGCCAGCAGCTCGACCCCGGGGGGGCCAGATACGCAGTATTTT,CASSSTPGGPDTQYF
NA,TRBV6-4,14,NA,TRBJ1-1,TGTGCCAGCAGTGACCGCCGGGGGAGTACTGAAGCTTTCTTT,CASSDRRGSTEAFF
NA,TRBV3-1/TRBV3-2,15,NA,TRBJ1-2,TGTGCCAGCAGCCCACTGGGCGCGGGTCTAGGTGGCTACACCTTC,CASSPLGAGLGGYTF
TRBD1,TRBV6-5,15,NA,TRBJ1-3,TGTGCCAGCATTCCAGGACAGGGTTTAGGAAACACCATATATTTT,CASIPGQGLGNTIYF
NA,TRBV1,19,NA,TRBJ1-6,TGCACCAGCAGCCAAGATCCCCCCTGGACGGACAGGGTTACTTCACCCCTCCACTTT,CTSSQDPPWTDRVTSPLHF
TRBD2,TRBV3-1/TRBV3-2,18,NA,TRBJ2-1,TGTGCCAGCAGCCAAGAAGAACGGCGGGGGAGCTCCTACAATGAGCAGTTCTTC,CASSQEERRGSSYNEQFF
NA,TRBV6-5,14,NA,TRBJ2-7,TGTGCCAGCAGTCTTCGGGACGGCGGCGACGAGCAGTACTTC,CASSLRDGGDEQYF
NA,TRBV12-3/TRBV12-4,12,NA,TRBJ1-2,TGTGCCAGCAGTGGAACTACCTATGGCTACACCTTC,CASSGTTYGYTF
TRBD1,TRBV5-1,14,NA,TRBJ1-4,TGCGCCAGCAGATTGGGACAGGTTAATGAAAAACTGTTTTTT,CASRLGQVNEKLFF
NA,TRBV6-5,15,NA,TRBJ1-5,TGTGCCAGCCAAGAAGCCCCAGGTAGCAATCAGCCCCAGCATTTT,CASQEAPGSNQPQHF
TRBD2,TRBV6-1,14,NA,TRBJ2-1,TGTGCCAGCAGGGAAGCGGGGCCTTACAATGAGCAGTTCTTC,CASREAGPYNEQFF
NA,TRBV4-1,13,NA,TRBJ2-7,TGCGCCAGCAGCCAGCCCGGCGCCTACGAGCAGTACTTC,CASSQPGAYEQYF
NA,TRBV5-1,17,NA,TRBJ1-6,TGCGCCAGCAGCTTGGGTCCAGGGAGGACCTATAATTCACCCCTCCACTTT,CASSLGPGRTYNSPLHF
TRBD1,TRBV27,15,NA,TRBJ2-2,TGTGCCAGCAGAGAGGGACAGTCGAACACCGGGGAGCTGTTTTTT,CASREGQSNTGELFF
NA,TRBV10-2,13,once,TRBJ2-7,TGCGCCAGCTATAGAGGGGGGGCCTACGAGCAGTACTTC,CASYRGGAYEQYF
NA,TRBV6-5,15,NA,TRBJ1-6,TGTGCCAGCAGTTCTTCCACAGGGATGGATTCACCCCTCCACTTT,CASSSSTGMDSPLHF
NA,TRBV2,13,NA,TRBJ2-1,TGTGCCAGCAGACAAAGTGGGGGAAATGAGCAGTTCTTC,CASRQSGGNEQFF
NA,TRBV3-1/TRBV3-2,12,NA,TRBJ2-1,TGTGCCAGCAGCCAAAGCACCCGGGGGCAGTTCTTC,CASSQSTRGQFF
NA,TRBV6-5,12,NA,TRBJ1-2,TGTGCCAGCACAAACACCAACTATGGCTACACCTTC,CASTNTNYGYTF
TRBD2,TRBV5-1,15,NA,TRBJ2-1,TGCGCCAGCAGCTTGATCGGGACTAGCTTCGGTGAGCAGTTCTTC,CASSLIGTSFGEQFF
NA,TRBV5-6,15,NA,TRBJ2-3,TGTGCCAGCAGCTTGCGTAGCGGAGGTCCAGATACGCAGTATTTT,CASSLRSGGPDTQYF
TRBD1,TRBV7-3,13,NA,TRBJ2-7,TGTGCCAGCAGCCAAGGACAGGGGACCGAGCAGTACTTC,CASSQGQGTEQYF
NA,TRBV9,16,NA,TRBJ2-1,TGTGCCAGCAGCGTACAGGGGACGGGCTCCTACAATGAGCAGTTCTTC,CASSVQGTGSYNEQFF
NA,TRBV3-1/TRBV3-2,13,NA,TRBJ1-1,TGTGCCAGCAGCCCGGCAATGAACACTGAAGCTTTCTTT,CASSPAMNTEAFF
NA,TRBV9,17,NA,TRBJ1-2,TGTGCCAGCAGCGTAGATGGCCGGGGGTCGACGGACTATGGCTACACCTTC,CASSVDGRGSTDYGYTF
NA,TRBV9,13,few,TRBJ1-1,TGTGCCAGCGAGACGGTCCAGAACACTGAAGCTTTCTTT,CASETVQNTEAFF
TRBD1,TRBV5-1,15,NA,TRBJ1-1,TGCGCCAGCAGCTCCTCACAGGGGAGCGCCGCTGAAGCTTTCTTT,CASSSSQGSAAEAFF
NA,TRBV3-1/TRBV3-2,13,once,TRBJ1-5,TGTGCCAGCAGCGGAGGAGGCAATCAGCCCCAGCATTTT,CASSGGGNQPQHF
TRBD2,TRBV18,16,NA,TRBJ2-1,TGTGCCAGCTCACTCCTAGCGGGGGGTTCCTACAATGAGCAGTTCTTC,CASSLLAGGSYNEQFF
NA,TRBV7-9,12,NA,TRBJ2-3,TGTGCCAGCAGCCTGGGTGGGAATACGCAGTATTTT,CASSLGGNTQYF
NA,TRBV5-1,13,NA,TRBJ2-7,TGCGCCAGCAGCTTGCGACAGGATTACGAGCAGTACTTC,CASSLRQDYEQYF